This passage covers 8 T cell receptor beta chains from one sample sequenced in a study of T cell repertoires in cytomegalovirus infection. Using its own MiXCR run on the reads, TCRdb lists one record per CDR3 protein. Of 600,000 to 800,000 distinct CDR3 sequences detected, about 24% appear once; the ten largest clones hold around 7.6%. Sequencing was done on a sample of CD8+ T cells from PBMCs. These receptors all stem from a human donor in good health (CMV status not recorded). Some clones in this sample may be carry-over from other donors' samples.

The chain recombines TRBV10-1 with TRBJ1-3; a weak D match, TRBD1 (6 bases). The germline V and J ends were trimmed by 6 bases and 3 bases, with 15 bases remaining between them. Germline-derived CDR1 and CDR2 are WNHNN and SYGVQD (reference sequence). The CDR3 is 15 amino acids. CDR3 amino acids: CASRRNDRSGNTIYF. As DNA, the CDR3 is TGCGCCAGCAGACGAAACGACAGGAGTGGAAACACCATATATTTT.

The V gene is TRBV28, the J gene TRBJ2-5, with 7 bases aligning to TRBD2. Germline values: CDR1 MDHEN, CDR2 SYDVKM. Trimming at V came to 4 bases and at J to 1 base, leaving 6 bases not matched to a gene. The CDR3 loop spans 15 amino acids. The CDR3 here is CASSSGLRLQETQYF. CDR3 nucleotide sequence: TGTGCCAGCAGTTCGGGACTAAGACTCCAAGAGACCCAGTACTTC.

This chain links TRBV7-9 with TRBJ2-7; 7 nucleotides align to TRBD1. Germline trimming cut 5 bases from V and 2 bases from J; bases unmatched to any gene: 6. The CDR3 has 14 residues. Germline loops: CDR1 SEHNR, CDR2 FQNEAQ (reference sequence). The CDR3 spells CASSGLQGPYEQYF. CDR3 in DNA: TGTGCCAGCAGCGGGCTACAGGGGCCCTACGAGCAGTACTTC.

In its sample, this clonotype was seen many times. V is TRBV7-8 and J is TRBJ1-1; D possibly corresponds to TRBD1 (6 bases). The V end lost 5 bases, the J end lost 1 base, and 11 bases lay between the germline ends. Per the germline V gene, CDR1 is SGHVS and CDR2 is FQNEAQ. The CDR3 consists of 14 residues. CDR3: CASSRQGQNTEAFF. The DNA for the CDR3 is TGTGCCAGCAGCCGTCAGGGGCAGAACACTGAAGCTTTCTTT.

Here the CDR3 DNA reads TGTGCCAGCAGTTTAAACAGGGTTGAAGCTTTCTTT. This encodes CASSLNRVEAFF. The V call is TRBV12-3 or TRBV12-4, the J call TRBJ1-1; possible D gene TRBD1, 6 bases. With 2 bases removed from V and 7 bases from J, the gap between germline ends came to 8 bases. The length of the CDR3 is 12 residues.

In its sample, this clonotype was seen a few times. The rearrangement links TRBV20-1 to TRBJ2-7, with a weak D call TRBD2 (6 bases). V dropped 0 bases and J dropped 4 bases, with 7 bases sitting between them. The CDR3 has 12 residues. Germline CDR1 reads DFQATT; CDR2 reads SNEGSKA (reference sequence). The CDR3 nucleotides are TGCAGTGCTAGAGATGGAGGGTACGAGCAGTACGTC. Translated, it gives CSARDGGYEQYV.

The chain has TRBV10-3 and TRBJ2-7, with D possibly being TRBD2 (6 bases). This CDR3 contains 16 residues. Looked up from germline, CDR1 is ENHRY and CDR2 is SYGVKD. V was clipped by 5 bases and J by 3 bases, with 20 bases between them. In DNA form, the CDR3 reads TGTGCCATCAGTCAGACGGTCGGGGACTCCAACTACGAGCAGTACTTC. Amino acids: CAISQTVGDSNYEQYF.

This clonotype has at least ten counts. The rearrangement joins TRBV6-5 to TRBJ2-3; perhaps TRBD2 as D (5 bases). The CDR3 extends over 15 amino acids. CDR1 and CDR2 from the germline V gene are MNHEY and SVGAGI. Between the trimmed V and J ends, which lost 3 bases and 0 bases, there was a span of 10 bases. This CDR3 is CASSYSRTSTDTQYF. CDR3 nucleotides: TGTGCCAGCAGTTATAGCAGGACTAGCACAGATACGCAGTATTTT.